Included here is one TCR beta chain sequence, with context. What it binds is unknown. This sample is part of a study of T cells expressing NK-cell markers. Overall study context: CD3+CD56+NKG2C+, CD3+CD56+NKG2C- and CD3+CD56-NKG2C+ T cells, once sorted, supplied the TCR beta repertoires. In the group of eight sequenced donors, seven were HCMV-seropositive and one was seronegative. Study observations and caveats: The same clonotypes also predominated in the CD3+CD56-NKG2C+ fraction of a handful of donors.

TCRdb re-called the 5' RACE reads and gives one entry per CDR3 protein, without DNA. Recorded for this sample: 500,000 to 700,000 distinct CDR3 sequences. The germline gives CDR1 MNHEY, CDR2 SVGEGT. The CDR3 has 17 amino acids. The material sequenced was blood T cells: a sorted CD56 or NKG2C T cell subset, CD4+ or CD8+ T cells, or bulk PBMC T cells (not recorded which). The TCR originated in a man aged 18 to 30 in good health. This chain uses TRBV6-2 or TRBV6-3 with TRBJ2-5. The CDR3 sequence is CASSYSWSVVGQETQYF.